What follows is one T cell receptor (beta chain) and its context. Its antigen remains unidentified. The data are from a study of cytomegalovirus exposure and HLA in healthy donors. As for the study in general: Early release data held 85 million to 95 million unique TCRs from HLA-typed donors. Broader study findings: In a later analysis, at a false discovery rate of 0.05, approximately 16,000 TCR beta sequences were associated with HLA alleles.

Amplification used 60 Vbeta primers and 13 Jbeta primers. As originally analysed: About 11 million of the 75 million to 95 million unique TCR beta chains counted in a later analysis were shared. Sequencing was performed with immunoSEQ multiplex PCR; in TCRdb, only in-frame clones are kept and a portion is missing. The DNA was the basis for D and trimming; V, J and clone size are from that table. The data contain under 200,000 clones, approximately 78% of them singletons. Everyone who donated was a healthy bone marrow donor. Specimen: PBMCs. The origin of this receptor is a woman under 30 in good health and CMV-seronegative.

The CDR3 DNA is TGTGCCAGCAGTGTTGGTACAGGGGATCACTACTATGGCTACACCTTC. Translating it yields CASSVGTGDHYYGYTF. The V gene is TRBV2, the J gene TRBJ1-2; 7 bases are a match to TRBD1. V lost 4 bases, J lost 3 bases, and 11 bases stayed unmatched. Germline V gene sequence: CDR1 SNHLY, CDR2 FYNNEI. The CDR3 spans 16 residues.